What follows are 25 T cell receptor beta chains derived from one specimen sequenced in a study of technical replicates of blood from a handful of donors. The method was immunoSEQ multiplex PCR; TCRdb's version includes in-frame clones alone and lacks a portion of them. The repertoire holds about 82,000 clones, with over 95% as singletons. The sample was T cells isolated from PBMCs. The receptors here all came from a human donor in good health.

V is TRBV13 and J is TRBJ2-7, with D tentatively TRBD1 (5 bases). The CDR3 loop spans 14 amino acids. The germline V gene encodes CDR1 PRHDT and CDR2 FYEKMQ (reference sequence). Trimming left V 6 bases short and J 2 bases short, with 14 bases between. The CDR3 DNA sequence: TGTGCCAGCAGTCTAGGGGCCTTGGCCTACGAGCAGTACTTC. Translation gives CASSLGALAYEQYF.

This clone appeared once. The chain has TRBV19 and TRBJ1-1, with D uncertain. Trimming stripped 5 bases from V and 2 bases from J, with 12 bases between. CDR3 size: 14 residues. The germline CDR1 and CDR2 sequences are LNHDA and SQIVND (reference sequence). For the CDR3, the DNA is TGTGCCAGTAGTCGCGCTGCGGTTAACACTGAAGCTTTCTTT. Its protein product is CASSRAAVNTEAFF.

The rearrangement joins TRBV14 to TRBJ1-1; D might be TRBD1 (6 bases). Trimming removed 10 bases at V and 4 bases at J, with 22 bases between. Germline V gene lookup returns CDR1 SGHDN and CDR2 FVKESK. The CDR3 consists of 15 residues. The CDR3 is CATQRGGARFTEAFF. CDR3 in DNA: TGTGCCACCCAGAGGGGGGGGGCAAGGTTCACTGAAGCTTTCTTT.

V is TRBV7-3 and J is TRBJ2-3; D is unresolved. Germline CDR1 and CDR2: SGHTA and FQGTGA. V was shortened by 4 bases and J by 2 bases, with 7 bases between the two germline ends. This CDR3 comprises 13 residues. The CDR3 DNA sequence: TGTGCCAGCAGCTCCCCAAACACAGATACGCAGTATTTT. Its translation: CASSSPNTDTQYF.

This chain links TRBV25-1 with TRBJ1-2; TRBD1 is a possible D gene (5 bases). The CDR3 is 17 amino acids. V was shortened by 2 bases and J by 5 bases, with 21 bases between the two germline ends. CDR1 is MGHDK and CDR2 is SYGVNS in the germline V gene. The CDR3 nucleotides are TGTGCCAGCAGTGAAGACTCCCCAAGGGGTTATTTGTATGGCTACACCTTC. It is translated as CASSEDSPRGYLYGYTF.

V gene TRBV6-5 combines with J gene TRBJ2-7, with TRBD1 identical over 8 bases. Losses at the gene ends were 3 bases for V and 3 bases for J; bases not matched to a gene: 4. The CDR3 loop spans 14 amino acids. The germline V gene has CDR1 MNHEY and CDR2 SVGAGI. CDR3 sequence (DNA): TGTGCCAGCAGTTATGGGACAGGTGTCTACGAGCAGTACTTC. This gives the protein CASSYGTGVYEQYF.

This clone was counted once. This chain joins TRBV11-2 and TRBJ2-7; D gene unclear. This CDR3 is built from 13 residues. The V end was cut by 2 bases, the J end by 3 bases, with 8 bases between. Looked up from germline, CDR1 is SGHAT and CDR2 is FQNNGV. CDR3 sequence (DNA): TGTGCCAGCAGCTTAATCCTGTTCTACGAGCAGTACTTC. It is translated as CASSLILFYEQYF.

CDR3 DNA: TGTGCCAGCAGCCCCGGACTAGCGAGCTACACAGATACGCAGTATTTT. It codes for CASSPGLASYTDTQYF. The chain joins TRBV9 to TRBJ2-3; 9 positions match TRBD2. Germline-derived CDR1 and CDR2 are SGDLS and YYNGEE. V shed 4 bases and J 2 bases; nucleotides not matched to a gene: 8. The CDR3 has 16 residues.

The V call is TRBV19, the J call TRBJ2-1, with TRBD2 as a possible D gene (6 bases). The length of the CDR3 is 15 residues. CDR1 and CDR2 (germline): LNHDA, SQIVND (reference sequence). Trimming cost V 1 base and J 4 bases, with 11 bases left between them. CDR3 nucleotides: TGTGCCAGTAGTATAGCCCGGGAGCAATACAATGAGCAGTTCTTC. It is translated as CASSIAREQYNEQFF.

The CDR3: CASITGYHNQPQHF. In DNA, the CDR3 is TGTGCCAGCATTACAGGGTATCATAATCAGCCCCAGCATTTT. V is TRBV6-1 and J is TRBJ1-5, with D tentatively TRBD1 (6 bases). Germline V lookup: CDR1 MNHNS, CDR2 SASEGT. V lost 7 bases to trimming and J lost 4 bases, with 14 bases between them. The CDR3 covers 14 residues.

The chain employs TRBV18 and TRBJ1-1; D ambiguous. The CDR3 has 13 amino acids. Germline CDR1 and CDR2: KGHSH and LQKENI. Trimming left V 4 bases short and J 0 bases short, with 6 bases between. CDR3 region: CASSQQLNTEAFF. CDR3 in DNA: TGTGCCAGCTCACAACAGTTGAACACTGAAGCTTTCTTT. The full variable domain, its missing parts supplied by reference TRBV18 and TRBJ1-1, is NAGVMQNPRHLVRRRGQEARLRCSPMKGHSHVYWYRQLPEEGLKFMVYLQKENIIDESGMPKERFSAEFPKEGPSILRIQQVVRGDSAAYFCASSQQLNTEAFFGQGTRLTVV.

This chain connects TRBV29-1 to TRBJ1-1; TRBD1 agrees at 8 bases. After removal of 4 bases from V and 5 bases from J, the junction contained 6 bases not matched to a gene. The CDR3 has 13 amino acids. Germline-derived CDR1 and CDR2 are SQVTM and ANQGSEA. CDR3 in DNA: TGCAGCGTTGCACGACAGGGGAGGACTGAAGCTTTCTTT. It encodes CSVARQGRTEAFF.

V gene TRBV2 combines with J gene TRBJ2-3; possibly TRBD2 for D (6 bases). This CDR3 has 12 amino acids. V was shortened by 7 bases and J by 3 bases, with 8 bases between the two germline ends. In germline, CDR1 is SNHLY, CDR2 FYNNEI. The CDR3 region is CASTGRTDTQYF. CDR3 coding DNA: TGTGCCAGCACGGGGAGGACAGATACGCAGTATTTT.

The chain recombines TRBV5-1 with TRBJ2-7; 12 bases are a match to TRBD2. V lost 3 bases to trimming and J lost 3 bases; unmatched junction nucleotides: 7. The CDR3 runs 16 residues. Germline loops: CDR1 SGHRS, CDR2 YFSETQ. This CDR3 is CASSSSLLAGGYEQYF. CDR3 bases: TGCGCCAGCAGCTCTAGCCTACTAGCGGGAGGCTACGAGCAGTACTTC.

The chain uses TRBV10-3 and TRBJ2-5; 7 nucleotides match TRBD2. The CDR3 runs to 14 residues. The V segment lost 3 bases and the J segment 1 base; nucleotides outside the gene matches: 2. Germline CDR1 is ENHRY and CDR2 is SYGVKD. The CDR3 reads CAISELAGQETQYF. CDR3 DNA sequence: TGTGCCATCAGTGAATTAGCGGGCCAAGAGACCCAGTACTTC.

This clone was seen a single time. The chain joins TRBV7-2 to TRBJ2-5; 12 nucleotides agree with TRBD2. V was pared by 5 bases and J by 4 bases, with 11 bases of the junction left unmatched. The CDR3 extends over 17 amino acids. Germline V lookup: CDR1 SGHTA, CDR2 FQGNSA. The chain's CDR3 is CASSPTRGLAGRETQYF. CDR3 sequence (DNA): TGTGCCAGCAGCCCTACGCGCGGACTAGCGGGACGAGAGACCCAGTACTTC.

This chain links TRBV7-2 with TRBJ2-1, with 9 bases fitting TRBD1. The CDR3 has 15 amino acids. The trim removed 5 bases at V and 6 bases at J, leaving 8 bases unmatched. The germline V gene has CDR1 SGHTA and CDR2 FQGNSA. DNA for the CDR3: TGTGCCAGCAGCCTGGCGGGACAGGGTACCAATGAGCAGTTCTTC. This translates into CASSLAGQGTNEQFF. Supplemented by reference TRBV7-2 and TRBJ2-1, the full variable domain reads GAGVSQSPSNKVTEKGKDVELRCDPISGHTALYWYRQSLGQGLEFLIYFQGNSAPDKSGLPSDRFSAERTGGSVSTLTIQRTQQEDSAVYLCASSLAGQGTNEQFFGPGTRLTVL.

The V gene is TRBV13, the J gene TRBJ2-3; 10 nucleotides line up with TRBD2. CDR1 is PRHDT and CDR2 is FYEKMQ in the germline V gene (reference sequence). The CDR3 is 16 amino acids. Losses at the gene ends were 1 base for V and 5 bases for J; bases not matched to a gene: 6. The CDR3 sequence is CASSLESGRAGDTQYF. CDR3 DNA sequence: TGTGCCAGCAGCTTAGAGAGCGGGAGGGCTGGAGATACGCAGTATTTT.

V usage is TRBV18 and J usage is TRBJ2-7; 8 bases match TRBD2. J was trimmed by 6 bases and V by 7 bases; bases with no gene match: 11. The CDR3 loop spans 14 amino acids. Germline V lookup: CDR1 KGHSH, CDR2 LQKENI. The CDR3: CASLEGLGLTEQYF. The CDR3 DNA reads TGTGCCAGCTTAGAGGGACTAGGATTAACCGAGCAGTACTTC.

The genes are TRBV7-9 and TRBJ2-1, with 8 nucleotides matching TRBD2. Germline V gene lookup returns CDR1 SEHNR and CDR2 FQNEAQ (reference sequence). Trimming removed 1 base from V and 0 bases from J; junction bases left unmatched: 8. This CDR3 comprises 18 residues. The CDR3 loop is CASSLVGLSGSSYNEQFF. The CDR3 DNA follows: TGTGCCAGCAGCTTAGTGGGATTGAGCGGGAGCTCCTACAATGAGCAGTTCTTC.

The chain recombines TRBV5-6 with TRBJ1-3; 7 bases align to TRBD1. V lost 0 bases to trimming and J lost 4 bases; unmatched junction nucleotides: 4. The CDR3 covers 15 residues. The germline V gene encodes CDR1 SGHDT and CDR2 YYEEEE. CDR3 nucleotides: TGTGCCAGCAGCTTGGAGGGGGCAGTGGGAAACACCATATATTTT. Encoded protein: CASSLEGAVGNTIYF.

In DNA, the CDR3 is TGTGCTAGTGGTTTGGGGGGGGTCACTGAAGCTTTCTTT. Its translation is CASGLGGVTEAFF. The chain links TRBV12-5 to TRBJ1-1, with D perhaps matching TRBD1 (5 bases). The ends were cut back, 1 base at V and 4 bases at J, with 7 bases in the middle. Per germline, CDR1 LGHNT and CDR2 FRNRAP. The CDR3 consists of 13 residues.

Only one count was recorded for this clone. V and J are TRBV27 and TRBJ2-5; 9 bases line up with TRBD1. The CDR3 runs to 13 residues. V was pared by 2 bases and J by 5 bases, with 0 bases of the junction left unmatched. Germline V lookup: CDR1 MNHEY, CDR2 SMNVEV (reference sequence). DNA of the CDR3: TGTGCCAGCAGTTTAGGACAGGGGGAGACCCAGTACTTC. Translated, it gives CASSLGQGETQYF.

V gene TRBV6-5 combines with J gene TRBJ1-4; D perhaps matches TRBD1 (5 bases). This CDR3 has 13 amino acids. CDR1 is MNHEY, CDR2 SVGAGI, per germline. The ends were cut back, 6 bases at V and 7 bases at J, with 12 bases in the middle. This chain's CDR3 is CASRVGVGEKLFF. In DNA form, the CDR3 reads TGTGCCAGCAGAGTAGGGGTGGGTGAAAAACTGTTTTTT.

The chain is built from TRBV28 and TRBJ1-1; D may be TRBD1 (5 bases). This CDR3 contains 14 residues. V shed 8 bases and J shed 1 base, with 14 bases lying between them. Germline V gives CDR1 MDHEN, CDR2 SYDVKM. CDR3 DNA sequence: TGTGCCAGCGTTTATTCGGGGGGGAACACTGAAGCTTTCTTT. Its translation is CASVYSGGNTEAFF.